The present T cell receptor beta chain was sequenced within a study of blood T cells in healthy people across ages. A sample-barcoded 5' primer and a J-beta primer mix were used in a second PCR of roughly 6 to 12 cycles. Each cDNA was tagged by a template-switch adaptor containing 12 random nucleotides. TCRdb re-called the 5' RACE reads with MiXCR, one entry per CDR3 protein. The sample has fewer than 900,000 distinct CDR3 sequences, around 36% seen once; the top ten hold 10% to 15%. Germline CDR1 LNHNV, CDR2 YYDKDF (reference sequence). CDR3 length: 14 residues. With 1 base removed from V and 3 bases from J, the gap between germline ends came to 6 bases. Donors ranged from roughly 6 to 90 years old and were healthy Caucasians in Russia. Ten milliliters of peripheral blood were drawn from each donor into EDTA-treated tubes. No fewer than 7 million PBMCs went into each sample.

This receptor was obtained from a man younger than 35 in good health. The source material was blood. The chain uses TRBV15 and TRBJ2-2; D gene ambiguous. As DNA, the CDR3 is TGTGCCACCAGCAGAGGGTTCGACACCGGGGAGCTGTTTTTT. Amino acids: CATSRGFDTGELFF.